These 10 T cell receptor beta chains were all obtained from the same sample, sequenced in a study of T cell repertoires in cytomegalovirus infection. TCRdb analysed the reads with MiXCR anew, one entry per CDR3 protein. This table has around 430,000 distinct CDR3 sequences, about 42% appearing once. These TCRs' antigens remain unknown. The sequences come from cultured PBMCs, collected from culture after CMV antigen stimulation. All receptors derive from a human donor in good health (CMV status not recorded). Some clones in this sample may be carry-over from other donors' samples.

This chain joins TRBV10-3 and TRBJ2-1; 10 bases are shared with TRBD1. V shed 5 bases and J 3 bases; nucleotides not matched to a gene: 4. CDR1 is ENHRY and CDR2 is SYGVKD in the germline V gene. This CDR3 spans 15 amino acids. In DNA, the CDR3 is TGTGCCATCAGTCCGGGGACAGGGGTCTACAATGAGCAGTTCTTC. It is translated as CAISPGTGVYNEQFF.

The genes are TRBV12-3 or TRBV12-4 and TRBJ2-7, with 10 bases matching TRBD2. This CDR3 region has 16 residues. The V segment lost 1 base and the J segment 6 bases; nucleotides outside the gene matches: 9. The CDR3 loop is CASSLGLAGAPSEQYF. CDR3 nucleotide sequence: TGTGCCAGCAGTTTAGGGCTAGCGGGGGCTCCTAGCGAGCAGTACTTC.

CDR3 sequence reads: CSVVNTEAFF. In DNA form, the CDR3 reads TGCAGCGTGGTGAACACTGAAGCTTTCTTT. The chain joins TRBV29-1 to TRBJ1-1, with D unresolved. Germline V CDR1 and CDR2: SQVTM, ANQGSEA. The CDR3 has 10 residues. With 6 bases removed from V and 0 bases from J, the gap between germline ends came to 2 bases.

This clonotype was detected only a few times. The chain links TRBV6-5 to TRBJ2-6; maybe TRBD1 (6 bases). CDR1 and CDR2 from the germline V gene are MNHEY and SVGAGI. Trimming removed 6 bases at V and 4 bases at J, with 10 bases between. The CDR3 sequence is 14 residues long. The CDR3 DNA reads as TGTGCCAGCAGGGACAGTTCCGGGGCCAACGTCCTGACTTTC. Translation gives CASRDSSGANVLTF.

This clonotype was counted between two and nine times. The CDR3 DNA is TGTGCCAGCACCGGAGCGAGGGGGCGAATAGGAAACACCATATATTTT. Its translation is CASTGARGRIGNTIYF. The chain couples TRBV2 to TRBJ1-3; TRBD1 agrees at 7 bases. This CDR3 is 16 amino acids long. Trimming removed 7 bases from V and 4 bases from J; junction bases left unmatched: 13. CDR1 and CDR2 from the germline V gene are SNHLY and FYNNEI.

V gene TRBV3-1 combines with J gene TRBJ2-1; 8 bases are shared with TRBD2. The germline V gene has CDR1 LGHDT and CDR2 YNNKEL (reference sequence). The CDR3 runs 13 residues. V lost 3 bases and J lost 9; bases outside the gene matches: 4. This CDR3 is CASSQDGRGEQFF. CDR3 DNA sequence: TGTGCCAGCAGCCAGGACGGGAGGGGTGAGCAGTTCTTC.

The chain combines TRBV5-1 with TRBJ2-1, with TRBD2 matching 7 bases. Germline V gives CDR1 SGHRS, CDR2 YFSETQ. The CDR3 contains 15 residues. The junction had 7 bases not matched to a gene; V was cut back by 1 base and J by 6 bases. The CDR3 sequence is CASSLTSGALNEQFF. Here the CDR3 DNA reads TGCGCCAGCAGCTTGACCAGCGGGGCACTCAATGAGCAGTTCTTC. The complete variable domain, with remaining parts taken from reference TRBV5-1 and TRBJ2-1, reads KAGVTQTPRYLIKTRGQQVTLSCSPISGHRSVSWYQQTPGQGLQFLFEYFSETQRNKGNFPGRFSGRQFSNSRSEMNVSTLELGDSALYLCASSLTSGALNEQFFGPGTRLTVL.

This clonotype appeared a few times. The chain uses TRBV7-2 and TRBJ2-7; TRBD1 is a possible D gene (7 bases). The V and J ends lost 4 bases and 3 bases respectively, with 16 bases between them. Germline loops: CDR1 SGHTA, CDR2 FQGNSA. This CDR3 is 15 amino acids long. This chain's CDR3 is CASSSGGLVVYEQYF. The CDR3 coding sequence is TGTGCCAGCAGCTCAGGGGGGCTCGTCGTCTACGAGCAGTACTTC. Drawing the rest from reference TRBV7-2 and TRBJ2-7, the complete variable domain is GAGVSQSPSNKVTEKGKDVELRCDPISGHTALYWYRQSLGQGLEFLIYFQGNSAPDKSGLPSDRFSAERTGGSVSTLTIQRTQQEDSAVYLCASSSGGLVVYEQYFGPGTRLTVT.

This clonotype has a handful of counts. The chain joins TRBV7-6 to TRBJ2-1; D may be TRBD2 (7 bases). CDR3 length: 15 amino acids. CDR1 is SGHVS and CDR2 is FNYEAQ in the germline V gene. Trimming shortened V by 3 bases and J by 6 bases, and 15 bases separated the two germline ends. The CDR3 nucleotides read TGTGCCAGCAGCTTTTTAGTGGGAGGGGGCAATGAGCAGTTCTTC. It codes for CASSFLVGGGNEQFF.

The chain couples TRBV2 to TRBJ2-1, with D maybe TRBD2 (6 bases). Germline lookup yields CDR1 SNHLY and CDR2 FYNNEI. V was clipped by 8 bases and J by 8 bases, with 19 bases between them. CDR3 length: 14 amino acids. This CDR3 reads CASLWGETGDEQFF. CDR3 bases: TGTGCCAGCCTCTGGGGGGAAACTGGGGATGAGCAGTTCTTC.